The 17 T cell receptor beta chains below all came from one sample that was sequenced in a study of blood T cells in healthy people across ages. A J-beta primer mix and a sample-barcoded 5' primer were used in a second PCR of roughly 6 to 11 cycles. TCRdb recomputed calls from the 5' RACE reads with MiXCR, one row per CDR3 protein. This sample has roughly 1.5 million distinct CDR3 sequences, with roughly two fifths found just once. The sample was blood. These receptors originate from a young woman in good health.

The gene calls are TRBV12-3 or TRBV12-4 and TRBJ2-3; 9 bases fit TRBD2. With V trimmed by 5 bases and J by 5 bases, 11 bases remained unmatched. The CDR3 sequence is 16 residues long. The CDR3 is CASSERAGGPKDTQYF. CDR3 sequence (DNA): TGTGCCAGCAGTGAACGGGCGGGAGGGCCTAAAGATACGCAGTATTTT.

This clonotype appeared a few times. The CDR3 sequence is CSARGGAGGHNEQFF. The CDR3 bases are TGCAGTGCTAGAGGAGGGGCGGGAGGGCATAATGAGCAGTTCTTC. The chain is built from TRBV20-1 and TRBJ2-1, with 9 bases identical to TRBD2. The length of the CDR3 is 15 residues. V lost 1 base and J lost 7; bases outside the gene matches: 8. Germline V gene sequence: CDR1 DFQATT, CDR2 SNEGSKA (reference sequence).

CDR3 protein: CASSRRTGGKRGNNEQFF. CDR3 sequence (DNA): TGTGCCAGCAGCAGGAGGACAGGGGGCAAGCGGGGAAACAATGAGCAGTTCTTC. The V call is TRBV21-1, the J call TRBJ2-1; the listed D gene, TRBD1, was not tested against the DNA. TRBV21-1 is marked as a pseudogene. The CDR3 extends over 18 amino acids.

The chain employs TRBV4-1 and TRBJ2-1, with 9 positions matching TRBD2. CDR3 length: 12 residues. V lost 1 base and J lost 15; bases outside the gene matches: 4. Per the germline V gene, CDR1 is MGHRA and CDR2 is YSYEKL. CDR3 sequence: CASSQAGTSMFF. The CDR3 DNA sequence: TGCGCCAGCAGCCAAGCCGGGACTAGCATGTTCTTC.

The chain employs TRBV5-1 and TRBJ2-5, with D unresolved. Judging by the DNA end, TRBJ2-7 fits better; the J call may be wrong. Germline-derived CDR1 and CDR2 are SGHRS and YFSETQ. The CDR3 covers 16 residues. CDR3 region: CASSDGRERHDYEQYF. In DNA form, the CDR3 reads TGCGCCAGCAGCGATGGCCGTGAGAGACACGACTACGAGCAGTACTTC.

This clonotype was detected only a few times. This chain links TRBV4-2 with TRBJ1-2; D ambiguous. There are 12 residues in the CDR3. V was pared by 3 bases and J by 11 bases, with 13 bases between. Germline CDR1 LGHNA, CDR2 YNFKEQ. CDR3 sequence: CASSHDTVLYTF. Written as DNA, the CDR3 is TGTGCCAGCAGCCACGACACGGTACTATACACCTTC.

Notes on this clonotype: One junction end disagrees with the germline gene, perhaps due to a read error. The V gene is TRBV24-1, the J gene TRBJ2-1; unclear D gene. The CDR3 spans 14 residues. Per the germline V gene, CDR1 is KGHDR and CDR2 is SFDVKD. CDR3 sequence (DNA): TGTGCCACCGGTGATTCGTATCAGGTGAATGAGCAGTTCTTC. This gives the protein CATGDSYQVNEQFF.

This chain connects TRBV5-1 to TRBJ2-1; 13 positions match TRBD2. From germline, CDR1 is SGHRS and CDR2 YFSETQ. CDR3 size: 15 residues. J gave up 8 bases and V 3 bases, and 5 bases lay outside the gene matches. The CDR3, as DNA: TGCGCCAGCAGCTGGGGGACTAGCGGGATCTATGAGCAGTTCTTC. Encoded protein: CASSWGTSGIYEQFF.

The chain employs TRBV7-9 and TRBJ1-5, with 10 bases matching TRBD1. With 0 bases clipped from V and 7 bases from J, the junction kept 3 bases outside the gene matches. The CDR3 has 15 amino acids. Germline V CDR1 and CDR2: SEHNR, FQNEAQ (reference sequence). CDR3 amino acids: CASSLAGQGSQPQHF. CDR3 bases: TGTGCCAGCAGCTTAGCGGGACAGGGGTCCCAGCCCCAGCATTTT.

The chain links TRBV7-2 to TRBJ1-1; D unclear. Per germline, CDR1 SGHTA and CDR2 FQGNSA. This CDR3 has 14 residues. V was shortened by 5 bases and J by 5 bases, with 15 bases between the two germline ends. The CDR3 spells CASSPVEGFTEAFF. The CDR3 DNA is TGTGCCAGCAGCCCTGTTGAAGGGTTTACTGAAGCTTTCTTT.

The chain is built from TRBV11-1 and TRBJ2-7; 9 positions agree with TRBD1. With V trimmed by 5 bases and J by 3 bases, 8 bases remained unmatched. Germline V gene data show CDR1 as SGHAT and CDR2 as FQDESV (reference sequence). There are 15 residues in the CDR3. The CDR3 DNA reads as TGTGCCAGCAGCCCTATCCCGGGACAGGGCTACGAGCAGTACTTC. Amino acid sequence: CASSPIPGQGYEQYF.

The V call is TRBV10-3, the J call TRBJ2-1; 8 bases match TRBD2. CDR1 and CDR2 (germline): ENHRY, SYGVKD. V trimming: 6 bases; J trimming: 6 bases; junction bases outside the gene matches: 4. CDR3 length equals 13 residues. In DNA form, the CDR3 reads TGTGCCATCAGAGGACTAGCCGCCAATGAGCAGTTCTTC. Translating it yields CAIRGLAANEQFF.

This clonotype was detected only a few times. CDR3 sequence reads: CASSLVQLMEGYEQYF. As DNA, the CDR3 is TGCGCCAGCAGCTTGGTCCAGCTTATGGAGGGCTACGAGCAGTACTTC. V usage is TRBV5-1 and J usage is TRBJ2-7; weak D call: TRBD2 (6 bases). Germline assignment: CDR1 SGHRS and CDR2 YFSETQ. CDR3 length: 16 residues. V was cut by 0 bases and J by 3 bases, with 16 bases left in between.

The gene calls are TRBV7-2 and TRBJ1-5; 7 positions agree with TRBD1. CDR1 is SGHTA, CDR2 FQGNSA, per germline. V lost 1 base to trimming and J lost 6 bases; unmatched junction nucleotides: 6. There are 15 residues in the CDR3. The CDR3 sequence: CASSLGQGLFQPQHF. As DNA, the CDR3 is TGTGCCAGCAGCTTAGGACAGGGCTTGTTTCAGCCCCAGCATTTT.

The V gene is TRBV5-5, the J gene TRBJ2-1; 8 bases line up with TRBD2. Germline lookup yields CDR1 SGHKS and CDR2 YYEKEE (reference sequence). Trimming cost V 0 bases and J 8 bases; bases outside gene matches: 4. The CDR3 runs 14 residues. This CDR3 reads CASSLEGLAYEQFF. The DNA for the CDR3 is TGTGCCAGCAGCTTGGAAGGACTAGCCTATGAGCAGTTCTTC.

In its sample, this clonotype was seen many times. The chain is built from TRBV6-2 or TRBV6-3 and TRBJ1-1; tentative D call: TRBD1 (5 bases). Germline-derived CDR1 and CDR2 are MNHEY and SVGEGT. The CDR3 totals 13 residues. V was cut by 7 bases and J by 5 bases, with 14 bases left in between. CDR3 coding DNA: TGTGCCAGCACCCAAGCGGGGGTGACTGAAGCTTTCTTT. Its translation: CASTQAGVTEAFF.

This clonotype appeared a single time. The V gene is TRBV29-1, the J gene TRBJ1-2, with TRBD1 identical over 8 bases. This CDR3 is 14 amino acids long. Unmatched junction bases numbered 13, after V lost 8 bases and J lost 5 bases. Germline CDR1 and CDR2: SQVTM and ANQGSEA. CDR3: CSTIGTGVGYGYTF. DNA of the CDR3: TGCAGCACTATAGGGACAGGTGTAGGGTATGGCTACACCTTC.